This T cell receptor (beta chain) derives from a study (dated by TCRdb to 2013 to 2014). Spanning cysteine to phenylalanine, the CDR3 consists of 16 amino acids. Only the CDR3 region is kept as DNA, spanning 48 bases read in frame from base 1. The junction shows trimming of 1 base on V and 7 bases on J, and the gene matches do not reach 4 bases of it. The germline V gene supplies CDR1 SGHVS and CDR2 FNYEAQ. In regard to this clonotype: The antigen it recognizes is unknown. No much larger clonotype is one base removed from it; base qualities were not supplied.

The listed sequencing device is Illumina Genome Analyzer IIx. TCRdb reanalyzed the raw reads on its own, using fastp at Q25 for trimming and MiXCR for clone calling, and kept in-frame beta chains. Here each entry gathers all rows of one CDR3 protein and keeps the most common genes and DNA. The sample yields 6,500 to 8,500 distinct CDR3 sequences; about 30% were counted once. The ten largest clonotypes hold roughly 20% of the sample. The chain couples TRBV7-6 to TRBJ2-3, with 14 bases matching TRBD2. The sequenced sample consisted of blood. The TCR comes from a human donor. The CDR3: CASSLVGTSGRNTQYF. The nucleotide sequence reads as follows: TGTGCCAGCAGCTTAGTAGGGACTAGCGGGAGAAATACGCAGTATTTT.